These 20 T cell receptor beta chains came from one sample sequenced in a study of response to subunit inactivated influenza vaccine. TCRdb re-analysed the RT-PCR reads in MiXCR, keeping a single row per CDR3 protein. The table shows some 640,000 distinct CDR3 sequences, with about 15% occurring only once. The starting material was PBMCs from blood, obtained 14 to 15 days before vaccination. Receptors were obtained from a man in his fifties or sixties who received an inactivated influenza vaccine.

The CDR3 sequence is CASSQDRASWTYEQYF. CDR3 nucleotides: TGTGCCAGCAGCCAAGATAGGGCTAGCTGGACCTACGAGCAGTACTTC. The chain employs TRBV4-2 and TRBJ2-7; perhaps TRBD2 as D (5 bases). The CDR3 has 16 residues. Germline CDR1 and CDR2: LGHNA and YNFKEQ. The ends were cut back, 0 bases at V and 2 bases at J, with 14 bases in the middle.

This chain uses TRBV7-9 with TRBJ2-4; weak D call: TRBD1 (7 bases). The CDR3 contains 17 residues. Trimming stripped 7 bases from V and 1 base from J, with 20 bases between. Germline loops: CDR1 SEHNR, CDR2 FQNEAQ (reference sequence). For the CDR3, the DNA is TGTGCCAGCACCAGGGGGGACATTCGCGCTGCCAAAAACATTCAGTACTTC. This codes for CASTRGDIRAAKNIQYF. Full variable domain (rest looked up from reference TRBV7-9 and TRBJ2-4): DTGVSQNPRHKITKRGQNVTFRCDPISEHNRLYWYRQTLGQGPEFLTYFQNEAQLEKSRLLSDRFSAERPKGSFSTLEIQRTEQGDSAMYLCASTRGDIRAAKNIQYFGAGTRLSVL.

This chain uses TRBV18 with TRBJ2-2, with D uncertain. Trimming took off 3 bases at V and 1 base at J, with 12 bases between the two ends. Germline CDR1 KGHSH, CDR2 LQKENI. The CDR3 extends over 16 amino acids. The CDR3 reads CASSPELLMNTGELFF. As DNA, the CDR3 is TGTGCCAGCTCACCTGAACTATTAATGAACACCGGGGAGCTGTTTTTT.

This clonotype was detected only a few times. The chain combines TRBV4-2 with TRBJ2-1; 9 bases are shared with TRBD2. The CDR3 spans 17 residues. Germline CDR1 is LGHNA and CDR2 is YNFKEQ. The junction had 7 bases not matched to a gene; V was cut back by 0 bases and J by 4 bases. CDR3 sequence (DNA): TGTGCCAGCAGCCAAGATTCGGGGCTAGCGGGGTACAATGAGCAGTTCTTC. Translating gives CASSQDSGLAGYNEQFF.

This clonotype was counted only a few times. Here the CDR3 reads CSARDRGQSFYEQYF. The CDR3 DNA is TGCAGTGCTAGAGATAGGGGACAGTCCTTCTACGAGCAGTACTTC. The chain links TRBV20-1 to TRBJ2-7; 7 bases are a match to TRBD1. The CDR3 spans 15 residues. The ends lost 0 bases at V and 3 bases at J; junction bases unmatched: 8. Germline V lookup: CDR1 DFQATT, CDR2 SNEGSKA (reference sequence).

This clonotype has only one observation. This rearrangement joins TRBV5-1 to TRBJ2-1, with 8 bases identical to TRBD1. V shed 4 bases and J 3 bases; nucleotides not matched to a gene: 18. Germline lookup yields CDR1 SGHRS and CDR2 YFSETQ. The CDR3 totals 19 residues. CDR3 protein: CASSVFPRGVTGVYNEQFF. CDR3 nucleotides: TGCGCCAGCAGCGTTTTCCCCAGGGGCGTGACAGGGGTCTACAATGAGCAGTTCTTC.

This clonotype was counted many times. The V gene is TRBV7-9, the J gene TRBJ2-2; D possibly uses TRBD1 or TRBD2 (5 bases each). The CDR3 has 16 residues. Trimming removed 4 bases at V and 0 bases at J, with 12 bases between. CDR1 SEHNR and CDR2 FQNEAQ come from the germline V gene (reference sequence). The CDR3 here is CASSSPGPTNTGELFF. The CDR3 DNA sequence: TGTGCCAGCAGCTCACCGGGACCGACGAACACCGGGGAGCTGTTTTTT.

This clonotype turned up a few times. The rearrangement joins TRBV18 to TRBJ2-3, with 9 bases that match TRBD2. The length of the CDR3 is 16 residues. Per germline, CDR1 KGHSH and CDR2 LQKENI. Germline trimming cut 2 bases from V and 2 bases from J; bases unmatched to any gene: 5. The CDR3 DNA is TGTGCCAGCTCACCAGTTTTAGCGGGAGCCACAGATACGCAGTATTTT. Its translation: CASSPVLAGATDTQYF.

The chain uses TRBV7-9 and TRBJ2-1, with 11 bases lining up with TRBD2. Trimming cost V 5 bases and J 4 bases; bases outside gene matches: 4. The CDR3 is 15 residues long. The germline CDR1 and CDR2 sequences are SEHNR and FQNEAQ (reference sequence). The CDR3 bases are TGTGCCAGCAGCCCACTAGCGGGAGTTTACAATGAGCAGTTCTTC. This codes for CASSPLAGVYNEQFF.

The V call is TRBV4-3, the J call TRBJ2-7, with D possibly TRBD2 on 6 matching bases. The V and J ends lost 1 base and 0 bases respectively, with 10 bases between them. In germline, CDR1 is LGHNA, CDR2 YSLEER. This CDR3 spans 15 amino acids. The CDR3: CASSQAGDRSYEQYF. The CDR3 DNA reads TGCGCCAGCAGCCAAGCGGGAGACCGCTCCTACGAGCAGTACTTC.

The chain joins TRBV12-3 or TRBV12-4 to TRBJ2-7; 8 bases map to TRBD1. This CDR3 has 14 amino acids. J lost 3 bases, V lost 5 bases, and 6 bases had no gene match. CDR3 DNA sequence: TGTGCCAGCAGTCGCCGAGGACAGGGCTACGAGCAGTACTTC. Its translation is CASSRRGQGYEQYF.

The chain links TRBV21-1 to TRBJ2-1; TRBD2 is the table's D call and was not checked against the DNA. TRBV21-1 is noted as a pseudogene. The CDR3 runs to 15 residues. The CDR3 reads CASSKGLAGRNEQFF. The DNA of the CDR3 is TGTGCCAGCAGCAAGGGACTAGCGGGGCGGAATGAGCAGTTCTTC.

This clonotype was seen a handful of times. The V gene is TRBV28, the J gene TRBJ2-1; TRBD1 matches at 7 bases. The CDR3 is 15 residues long. V was pared by 1 base and J by 4 bases, with 4 bases of the junction left unmatched. Germline CDR1 and CDR2: MDHEN and SYDVKM. CDR3: CASSLLRGQYNEQFF. CDR3 coding DNA: TGTGCCAGCAGTTTATTAAGGGGACAGTACAATGAGCAGTTCTTC.

This clonotype appeared a single time. The chain joins TRBV6-1 to TRBJ2-5, with TRBD1 as a possible D gene (5 bases). V was shortened by 6 bases and J by 5 bases, with 13 bases between the two germline ends. This CDR3 has 13 residues. Germline-derived CDR1 and CDR2 are MNHNS and SASEGT. The CDR3 protein is CASSIRVEETQYF. As DNA, the CDR3 is TGTGCCAGCAGCATCAGGGTTGAGGAGACCCAGTACTTC.

This clonotype has ten or more counts. The V and J genes are TRBV10-1 and TRBJ1-2; 8 nucleotides agree with TRBD1. J was trimmed by 6 bases and V by 3 bases; bases with no gene match: 3. Germline CDR1 is WNHNN and CDR2 is SYGVQD (reference sequence). The CDR3 runs to 13 residues. CDR3 in DNA: TGCGCCAGCAGTGACGGACAGGGCCATGGCTACACCTTC. It codes for CASSDGQGHGYTF.

This clonotype was seen more than once but under ten times. The chain joins TRBV6-1 to TRBJ1-1; 7 bases are shared with TRBD1. Trimming took 7 bases from V and 0 from J; bases not matched to a gene: 8. Germline V gives CDR1 MNHNS, CDR2 SASEGT. The CDR3 has 15 amino acids. The CDR3 nucleotides read TGTGCCAGCAAAATCGCGGGACAGATGAACACTGAAGCTTTCTTT. Amino acid sequence: CASKIAGQMNTEAFF.

This chain links TRBV20-1 with TRBJ2-5; D unresolved. The germline V gene has CDR1 DFQATT and CDR2 SNEGSKA (reference sequence). The CDR3 is 15 amino acids. The V gene lost 1 base and the J gene lost 4 bases, with 16 bases spanning the gap. DNA for the CDR3: TGCAGTGCTAGAGTTCCGGCCGTCGTGGGAGAGACCCAGTACTTC. Its protein is CSARVPAVVGETQYF.

This chain uses TRBV4-3 with TRBJ1-6; D unclear. With 0 bases removed from V and 5 bases from J, the gap between germline ends came to 14 bases. The CDR3 runs 17 residues. Germline CDR1 and CDR2: LGHNA and YSLEER. CDR3 coding DNA: TGCGCCAGCAGCCAAGATGTTGAACAGATAAATAATTCACCCCTCCACTTT. It translates to CASSQDVEQINNSPLHF.

The CDR3 nucleotides are TGTGCCAGCAGACCTGAGGGGCTGAACACCGGGGAGCTGTTTTTT. Translated: CASRPEGLNTGELFF. The chain combines TRBV12-3 or TRBV12-4 with TRBJ2-2; D may correspond to TRBD1 or TRBD2 (5 bases each). This CDR3 is built from 15 residues. V lost 6 bases and J 1 base, leaving 12 bases between the germline ends.

This clonotype was recorded at least ten times. This chain connects TRBV11-2 to TRBJ2-2; TRBD1 is a possible D gene (5 bases). In germline, CDR1 is SGHAT, CDR2 FQNNGV. V shed 1 base and J shed 7 bases, with 13 bases lying between them. This CDR3 region has 15 residues. The CDR3: CASSLVSSGIGELFF. The CDR3 nucleotides are TGTGCCAGCAGCTTAGTCTCATCAGGGATCGGGGAGCTGTTTTTT.